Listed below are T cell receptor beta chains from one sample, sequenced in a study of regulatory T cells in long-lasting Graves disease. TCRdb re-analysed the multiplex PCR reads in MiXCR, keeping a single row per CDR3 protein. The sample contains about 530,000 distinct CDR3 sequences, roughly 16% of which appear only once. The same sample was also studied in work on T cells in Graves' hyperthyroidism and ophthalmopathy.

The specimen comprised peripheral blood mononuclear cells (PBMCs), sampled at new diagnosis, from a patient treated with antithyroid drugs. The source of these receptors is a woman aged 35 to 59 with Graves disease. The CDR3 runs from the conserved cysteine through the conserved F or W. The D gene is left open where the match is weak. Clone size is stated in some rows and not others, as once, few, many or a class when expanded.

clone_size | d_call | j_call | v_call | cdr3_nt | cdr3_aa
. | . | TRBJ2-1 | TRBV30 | TGTGCCTGGAGTAGTGGCAATGAGCAGTTCTTC | CAWSSGNEQFF
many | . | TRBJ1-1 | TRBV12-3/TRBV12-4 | TGTGCCAGCAGTTTGGGCGGGGGCGTATATAGAGCTTTCTTT | CASSLGGGVYRAFF
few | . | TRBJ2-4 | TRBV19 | TGTGCCAGTAGTTACTACAGGGACGGAGGGGTCTTAGCCAAAAACATTCAGTACTTC | CASSYYRDGGVLAKNIQYF
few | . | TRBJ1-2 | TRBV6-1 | TGTGCCAGCAGGCCCGCGGGGGTCGGGTATGGCTACACCTTC | CASRPAGVGYGYTF
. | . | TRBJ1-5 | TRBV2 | TGTGCCAGCACCCCGGGTTGGGGCGGCAATCAGCCCCAGCATTTT | CASTPGWGGNQPQHF
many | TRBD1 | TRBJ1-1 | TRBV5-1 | TGCGCCAGCAGCGGCAGGGGGCCCAGCACTGAAGCTTTCTTT | CASSGRGPSTEAFF
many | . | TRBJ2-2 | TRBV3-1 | TGTGCCAGCAGCCAAGAATGGGGGCCTCGGGACGGGGAGCTGTTTTTT | CASSQEWGPRDGELFF
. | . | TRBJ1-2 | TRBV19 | TGTGCCAGTAGTAGTCGTCAGGGGACGTTGGGCTACACCTTC | CASSSRQGTLGYTF
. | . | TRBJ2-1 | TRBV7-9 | TGTGTCAGCAGCCCCGGGACATCGAATGAGCAGTTCTTC | CVSSPGTSNEQFF
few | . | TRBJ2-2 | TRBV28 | TGTGCCAGCAGTCCGCAGGGAGGCACCGGGGAGCTGTTTTTT | CASSPQGGTGELFF
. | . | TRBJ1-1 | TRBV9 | TGTGCCAGCTCGCCCACGGCGGGCACTGAAGCTTTCTTT | CASSPTAGTEAFF
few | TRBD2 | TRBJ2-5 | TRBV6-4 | TGTGCCAGCAGTTACGGATTAGCGGGGGCGGGGGAGACCCAGTACTTC | CASSYGLAGAGETQYF
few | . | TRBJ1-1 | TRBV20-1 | TGCAGTGCTAACCCTCCGGGGGCATATGAAGCTTTCTTT | CSANPPGAYEAFF